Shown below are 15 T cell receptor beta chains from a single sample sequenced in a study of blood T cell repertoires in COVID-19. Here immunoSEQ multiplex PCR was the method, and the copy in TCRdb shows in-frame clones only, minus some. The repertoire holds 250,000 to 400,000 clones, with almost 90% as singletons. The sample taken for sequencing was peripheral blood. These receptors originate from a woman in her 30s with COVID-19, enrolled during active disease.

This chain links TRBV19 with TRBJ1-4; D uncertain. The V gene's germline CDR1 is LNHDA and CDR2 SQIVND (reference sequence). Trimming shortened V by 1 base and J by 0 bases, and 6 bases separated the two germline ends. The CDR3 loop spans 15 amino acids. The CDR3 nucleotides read TGTGCCAGTAGTATAGGCAGTGCAACTAATGAAAAACTGTTTTTT. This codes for CASSIGSATNEKLFF. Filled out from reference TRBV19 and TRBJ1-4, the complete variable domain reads DGGITQSPKYLFRKEGQNVTLSCEQNLNHDAMYWYRQDPGQGLRLIYYSQIVNDFQKGDIAEGYSVSREKKESFPLTVTSAQKNPTAFYLCASSIGSATNEKLFFGSGTQLSVL.

The chain's CDR3 is CAWIQGGKLFF. CDR3 DNA sequence: TGTGCCTGGATTCAGGGCGGAAAACTGTTTTTT. This rearrangement joins TRBV30 to TRBJ1-4, with D possibly matching TRBD1 (5 bases). V lost 4 bases, J lost 10 bases, and 10 bases lay in between. Germline CDR1 is GTSNPN and CDR2 is SVGIG (reference sequence). This CDR3 spans 11 amino acids.

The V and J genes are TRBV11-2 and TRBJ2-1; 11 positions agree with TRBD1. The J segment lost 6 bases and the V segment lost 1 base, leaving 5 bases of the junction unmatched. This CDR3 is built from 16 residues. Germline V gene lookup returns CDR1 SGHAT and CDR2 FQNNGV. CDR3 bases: TGTGCCAGCAGCTTAGTAGGACAGGGGGCTGTCAATGAGCAGTTCTTC. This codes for CASSLVGQGAVNEQFF.

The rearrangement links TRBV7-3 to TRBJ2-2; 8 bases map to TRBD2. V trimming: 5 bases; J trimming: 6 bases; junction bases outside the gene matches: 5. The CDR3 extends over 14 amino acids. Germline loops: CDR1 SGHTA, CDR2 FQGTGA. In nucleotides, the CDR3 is TGTGCCAGCAGCCCAGCGGGAGTGCCCGGGGAGCTGTTTTTT. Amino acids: CASSPAGVPGELFF. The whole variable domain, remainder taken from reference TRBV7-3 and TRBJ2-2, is GAGVSQTPSNKVTEKGKYVELRCDPISGHTALYWYRQSLGQGPEFLIYFQGTGAADDSGLPNDRFFAVRPEGSVSTLKIQRTERGDSAVYLCASSPAGVPGELFFGEGSRLTVL.

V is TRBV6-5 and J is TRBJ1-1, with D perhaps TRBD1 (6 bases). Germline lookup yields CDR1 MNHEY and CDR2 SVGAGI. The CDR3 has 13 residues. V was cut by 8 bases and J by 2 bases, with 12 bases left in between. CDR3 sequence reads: CASGWTANTEAFF. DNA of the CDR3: TGTGCCAGCGGATGGACAGCAAACACTGAAGCTTTCTTT.

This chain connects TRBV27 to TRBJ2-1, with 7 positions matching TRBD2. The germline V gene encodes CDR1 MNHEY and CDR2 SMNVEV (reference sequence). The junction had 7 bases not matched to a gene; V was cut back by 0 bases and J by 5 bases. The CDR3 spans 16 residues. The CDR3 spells CASSLSGGRFNNEQFF. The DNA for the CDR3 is TGTGCCAGCAGTTTATCGGGAGGGCGTTTCAACAATGAGCAGTTCTTC.

The CDR3: CASSPQWTSGTDTQYF. Written as DNA, the CDR3 is TGTGCCAGCAGCCCGCAATGGACTAGCGGGACAGATACGCAGTATTTT. The chain is built from TRBV5-8 and TRBJ2-3; 11 bases match TRBD2. The CDR3 runs 16 residues. Germline CDR1 SGHTS, CDR2 YDEGEE. Trimming removed 4 bases from V and 3 bases from J; junction bases left unmatched: 7. Full variable domain (missing parts from reference TRBV5-8 and TRBJ2-3): EAGVTQSPTHLIKTRGQQATLRCSPISGHTSVYWYQQALGLGLQFLLWYDEGEERNRGNFPPRFSGRQFPNYSSELNVNALELEDSALYLCASSPQWTSGTDTQYFGPGTRLTVL.

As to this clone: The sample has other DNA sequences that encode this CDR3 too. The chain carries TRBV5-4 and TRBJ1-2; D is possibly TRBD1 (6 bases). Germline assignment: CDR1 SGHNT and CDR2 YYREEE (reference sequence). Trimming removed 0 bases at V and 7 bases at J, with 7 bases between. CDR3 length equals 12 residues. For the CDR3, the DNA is TGTGCCAGCAGCTTGGACAGGGTTGGCTACACCTTC. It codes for CASSLDRVGYTF.

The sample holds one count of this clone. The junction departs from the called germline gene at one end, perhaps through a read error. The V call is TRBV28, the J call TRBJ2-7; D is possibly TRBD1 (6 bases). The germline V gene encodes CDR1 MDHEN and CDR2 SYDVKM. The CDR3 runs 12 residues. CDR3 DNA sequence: TGTGCCAGCAGTCATATCCCGGGACACCGCAACTTC. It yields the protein CASSHIPGHRNF.

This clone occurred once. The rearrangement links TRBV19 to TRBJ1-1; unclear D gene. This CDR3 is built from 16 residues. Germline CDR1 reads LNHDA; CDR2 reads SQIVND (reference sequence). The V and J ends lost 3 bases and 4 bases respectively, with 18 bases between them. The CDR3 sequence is CASSIRASSGITEAFF. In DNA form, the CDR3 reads TGTGCCAGTAGTATTAGGGCATCCTCGGGGATCACTGAAGCTTTCTTT.

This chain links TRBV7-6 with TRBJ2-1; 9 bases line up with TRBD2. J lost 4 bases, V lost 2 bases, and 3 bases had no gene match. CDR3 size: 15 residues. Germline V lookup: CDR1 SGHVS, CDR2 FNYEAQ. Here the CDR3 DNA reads TGTGCCAGCAGCTTACTAGCGGGAAAGTACAATGAGCAGTTCTTC. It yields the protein CASSLLAGKYNEQFF.

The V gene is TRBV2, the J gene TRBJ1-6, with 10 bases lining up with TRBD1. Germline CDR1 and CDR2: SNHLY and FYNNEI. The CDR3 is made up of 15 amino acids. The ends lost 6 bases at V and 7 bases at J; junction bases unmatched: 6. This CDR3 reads CASRETGQGNSPLHF. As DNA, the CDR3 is TGTGCCAGCAGGGAGACGGGACAGGGGAATTCACCCCTCCACTTT.

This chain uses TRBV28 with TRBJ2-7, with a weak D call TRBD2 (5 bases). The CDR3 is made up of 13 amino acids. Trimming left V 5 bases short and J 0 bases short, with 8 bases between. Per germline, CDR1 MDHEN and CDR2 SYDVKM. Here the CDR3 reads CASSERVSYEQYF. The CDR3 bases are TGTGCCAGCAGTGAGAGGGTCTCCTACGAGCAGTACTTC.

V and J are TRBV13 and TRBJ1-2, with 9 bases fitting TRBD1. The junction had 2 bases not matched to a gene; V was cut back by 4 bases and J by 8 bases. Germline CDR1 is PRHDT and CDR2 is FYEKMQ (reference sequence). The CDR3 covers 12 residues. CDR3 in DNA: TGTGCCAGCAGCTGGGGACAGGGCGGCTACACCTTC. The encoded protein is CASSWGQGGYTF. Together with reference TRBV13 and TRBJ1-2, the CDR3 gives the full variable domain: AAGVIQSPRHLIKEKRETATLKCYPIPRHDTVYWYQQGPGQDPQFLISFYEKMQSDKGSIPDRFSAQQFSDYHSELNMSSLELGDSALYFCASSWGQGGYTFGSGTRLTVV.

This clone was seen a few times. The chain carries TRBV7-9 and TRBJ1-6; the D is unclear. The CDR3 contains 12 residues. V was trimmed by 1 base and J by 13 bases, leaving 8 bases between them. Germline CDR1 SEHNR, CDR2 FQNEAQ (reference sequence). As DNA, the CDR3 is TGTGCCAGCAGCTTAGACGTGGGCCCCCTCCACTTT. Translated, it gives CASSLDVGPLHF.